These 6 T cell receptor beta chains share one sample of origin, sequenced in a study of T cell responses to AZD1222 COVID-19 vaccine. Assay: immunoSEQ multiplex PCR; the TCRdb copy retains only in-frame clones and omits some. Here the sample spans around 89,000 clones, approximately 90% being singletons. The starting material was peripheral blood, obtained on day 0 of AZD1222 vaccination. Receptors originate from an adult in good health.

The chain recombines TRBV2 with TRBJ1-1, with D unresolved. Trimming removed 1 base at V and 0 bases at J, with 6 bases between. In germline, CDR1 is SNHLY, CDR2 FYNNEI. The length of the CDR3 is 14 residues. CDR3 residues: CASSEDTVNTEAFF. CDR3 nucleotides: TGTGCCAGCAGTGAAGACACTGTGAACACTGAAGCTTTCTTT.

The gene calls are TRBV2 and TRBJ1-3, with D unresolved. V was pared by 1 base and J by 0 bases, with 4 bases between. This CDR3 is built from 14 residues. Germline CDR1 is SNHLY and CDR2 is FYNNEI. The CDR3 DNA follows: TGTGCCAGCAGTGAAGTGAGCTCTGGAAACACCATATATTTT. Amino acid sequence: CASSEVSSGNTIYF.

The V gene is TRBV30, the J gene TRBJ1-2; 11 bases are shared with TRBD1. The V gene end was trimmed by 5 bases and the J gene end by 4 bases; junction bases not matched to a gene: 0. This CDR3 has 12 residues. The germline V gene has CDR1 GTSNPN and CDR2 SVGIG (reference sequence). CDR3 in amino acids: CAWGTGGYGYTF. In DNA form, the CDR3 reads TGTGCCTGGGGGACAGGGGGCTATGGCTACACCTTC. The whole variable domain, filled in from reference TRBV30 and TRBJ1-2, reads SQTIHQWPATLVQPVGSPLSLECTVEGTSNPNLYWYRQAAGRGLQLLFYSVGIGQISSEVPQNLSASRPQDRQFILSSKKLLLSDSGFYLCAWGTGGYGYTFGSGTRLTVV.

The chain combines TRBV7-3 with TRBJ1-1, with D perhaps matching TRBD1 (5 bases). There are 14 residues in the CDR3. Trimming pared 5 bases from V and 10 bases from J, leaving 20 bases between. The germline CDR1 and CDR2 sequences are SGHTA and FQGTGA. This CDR3 is CASSPSGPPLGAFF. The CDR3 bases are TGTGCCAGCAGCCCGTCGGGGCCACCCCTCGGAGCTTTCTTT.

This chain uses TRBV5-4 with TRBJ1-2, with 8 bases aligning to TRBD1. Germline CDR1 and CDR2: SGHNT and YYREEE (reference sequence). J gave up 3 bases and V 4 bases, and 5 bases lay outside the gene matches. The CDR3 is 14 residues long. CDR3: CASSTGGGDYGYTF. As DNA, the CDR3 is TGTGCCAGCAGCACAGGGGGGGGCGACTATGGCTACACCTTC.

V gene TRBV3-1 (or the pseudogene TRBV3-2) combines with J gene TRBJ2-7, with 11 positions matching TRBD1. The V and J ends lost 4 bases and 4 bases, in that order; junction bases with no gene match: 6. Germline V lookup: CDR1 LGHDT, CDR2 YNNKEL (reference sequence). CDR3 length equals 15 residues. The CDR3 loop is CASSPWTGGDYEQYF. For the CDR3, the DNA is TGTGCCAGCAGCCCTTGGACAGGGGGCGATTACGAGCAGTACTTC.